The clone carrying this T cell receptor (beta chain) was picked up one time. Repertoires were generated with immunoSEQ multiplex PCR, while TCRdb's copy carries only in-frame clones and drops some. The sample lists 120,000 or so clones, about 90% occurring once. The data belong to a study of Tregs in tolerant kidney transplant recipients. The sample comprised CD4+ T cells from blood. The sequence derives from a human donor in good health.

The DNA of the CDR3 is TGTGCCAGCAGTTCGACAGGGCTGACCGGGGAGCTGTTTTTT. This sequence encodes CASSSTGLTGELFF. This chain joins TRBV5-6 and TRBJ2-2; TRBD1 matches at 7 bases. The CDR3 totals 14 residues. Germline-derived CDR1 and CDR2 are SGHDT and YYEEEE. With V trimmed by 5 bases and J by 5 bases, 6 bases remained unmatched. Full variable domain (missing parts from reference TRBV5-6 and TRBJ2-2): DAGVTQSPTHLIKTRGQQVTLRCSPKSGHDTVSWYQQALGQGPQFIFQYYEEEERQRGNFPDRFSGHQFPNYSSELNVNALLLGDSALYLCASSSTGLTGELFFGEGSRLTVL.